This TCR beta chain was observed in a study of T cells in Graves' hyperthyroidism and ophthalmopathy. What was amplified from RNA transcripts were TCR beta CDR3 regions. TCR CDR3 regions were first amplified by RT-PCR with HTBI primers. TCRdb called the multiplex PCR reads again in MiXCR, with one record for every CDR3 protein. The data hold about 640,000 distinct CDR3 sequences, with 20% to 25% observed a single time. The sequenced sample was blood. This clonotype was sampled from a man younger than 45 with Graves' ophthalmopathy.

Here the CDR3 DNA reads TGTGCCAGCAAGGGGACTAGTGGCAGCGAGCAGTACTTC. Its translation: CASKGTSGSEQYF. V and J are TRBV25-1 and TRBJ2-7, with 8 bases that match TRBD2. CDR3 length: 13 amino acids. V shed 7 bases and J 6 bases; nucleotides not matched to a gene: 8. From germline, CDR1 is MGHDK and CDR2 SYGVNS.